This TCR beta chain was profiled in a study of blood T cell repertoires in COVID-19. This CDR3 region has 14 residues. CDR1 and CDR2 (germline): GTSNPN, SVGIG (reference sequence). Trimming removed 2 bases from V and 4 bases from J; junction bases left unmatched: 5. Per the original data handling: Using reference gene primer amplification, nucleated cell counts were estimated. Generated by immunoSEQ multiplex PCR, the TCRdb table keeps only in-frame clones and is missing some. V and J calls and clone size are those listed in that table; D and trimming were worked out from the DNA. Of 60,000 to 80,000 clones listed, approximately 90% were seen once; the top ten hold over 5%.

The specimen sequenced was peripheral blood. The chain uses TRBV30 and TRBJ1-1, with 9 nucleotides matching TRBD1. This TCR was recovered from a woman in her seventies with acute or convalescent COVID-19. CDR3 loop: CAWSPRDRVTEAFF. CDR3 sequence (DNA): TGTGCCTGGAGTCCCCGGGACAGGGTCACTGAAGCTTTCTTT.